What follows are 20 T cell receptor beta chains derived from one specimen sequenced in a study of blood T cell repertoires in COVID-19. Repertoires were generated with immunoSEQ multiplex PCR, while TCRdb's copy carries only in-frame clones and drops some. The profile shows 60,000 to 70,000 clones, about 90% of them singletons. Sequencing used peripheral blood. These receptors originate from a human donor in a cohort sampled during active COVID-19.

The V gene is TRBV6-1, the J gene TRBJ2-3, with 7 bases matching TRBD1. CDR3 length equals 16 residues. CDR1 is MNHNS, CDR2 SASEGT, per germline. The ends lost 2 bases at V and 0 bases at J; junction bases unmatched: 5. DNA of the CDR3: TGTGCCAGCAGTGAACGGGACAGCTCTAGCACAGATACGCAGTATTTT. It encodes CASSERDSSSTDTQYF.

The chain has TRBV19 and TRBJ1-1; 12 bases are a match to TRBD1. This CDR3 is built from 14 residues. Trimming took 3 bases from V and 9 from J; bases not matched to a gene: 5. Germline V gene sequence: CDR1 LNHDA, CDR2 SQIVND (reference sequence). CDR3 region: CASSMARDRGQAFF. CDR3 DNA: TGTGCCAGTAGTATGGCTAGGGACAGGGGGCAAGCTTTCTTT.

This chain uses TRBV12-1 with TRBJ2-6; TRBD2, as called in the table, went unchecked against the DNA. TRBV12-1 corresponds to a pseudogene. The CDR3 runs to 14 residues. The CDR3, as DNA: TGTGCCAGCAGCTTTGGGCTAGCAGCCAACGTCCTGACTTTC. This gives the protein CASSFGLAANVLTF.

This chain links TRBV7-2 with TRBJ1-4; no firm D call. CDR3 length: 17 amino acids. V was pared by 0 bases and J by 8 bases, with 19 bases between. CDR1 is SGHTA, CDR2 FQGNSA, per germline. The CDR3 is CASSLAGLRTLGEKLFF. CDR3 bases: TGTGCCAGCAGCTTAGCCGGACTCCGGACTCTAGGAGAAAAACTGTTTTTT.

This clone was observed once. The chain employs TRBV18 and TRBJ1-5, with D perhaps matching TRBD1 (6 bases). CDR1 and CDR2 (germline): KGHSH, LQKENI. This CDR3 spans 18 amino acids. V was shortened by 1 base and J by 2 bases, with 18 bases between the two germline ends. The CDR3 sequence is CASSPRIGGDLGNQPQHF. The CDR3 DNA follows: TGTGCCAGCTCACCACGTATAGGGGGGGACCTTGGCAATCAGCCCCAGCATTTT.

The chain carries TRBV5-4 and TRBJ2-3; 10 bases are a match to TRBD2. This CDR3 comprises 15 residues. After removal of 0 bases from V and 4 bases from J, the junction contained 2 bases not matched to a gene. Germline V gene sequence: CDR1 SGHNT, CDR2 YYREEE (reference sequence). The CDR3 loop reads CASSLDLAGADTQYF. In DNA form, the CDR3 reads TGTGCCAGCAGCTTGGATCTAGCGGGGGCAGATACGCAGTATTTT.

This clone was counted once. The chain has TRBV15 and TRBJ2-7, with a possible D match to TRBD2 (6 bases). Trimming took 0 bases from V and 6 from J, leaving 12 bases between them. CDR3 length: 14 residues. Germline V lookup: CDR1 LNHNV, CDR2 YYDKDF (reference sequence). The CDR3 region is CATSRDGASVEQYF. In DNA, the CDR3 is TGTGCCACCAGCAGAGACGGTGCTAGCGTCGAGCAGTACTTC. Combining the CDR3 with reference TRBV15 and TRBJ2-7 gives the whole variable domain DAMVIQNPRYQVTQFGKPVTLSCSQTLNHNVMYWYQQKSSQAPKLLFHYYDKDFNNEADTPDNFQSRRPNTSFCFLDIRSPGLGDTAMYLCATSRDGASVEQYFGPGTRLTVT.

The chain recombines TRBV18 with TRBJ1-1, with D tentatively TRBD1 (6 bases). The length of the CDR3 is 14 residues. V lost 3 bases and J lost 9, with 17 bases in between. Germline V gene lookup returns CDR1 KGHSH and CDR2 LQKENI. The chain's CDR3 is CASSPIRDTDKAFF. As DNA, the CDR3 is TGTGCCAGCTCACCTATCCGGGACACAGATAAAGCTTTCTTT.

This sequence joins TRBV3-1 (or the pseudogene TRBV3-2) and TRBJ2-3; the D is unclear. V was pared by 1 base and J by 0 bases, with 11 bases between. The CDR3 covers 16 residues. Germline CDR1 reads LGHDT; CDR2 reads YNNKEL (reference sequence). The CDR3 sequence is CASSQGWSSSTDTQYF. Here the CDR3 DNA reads TGTGCCAGCAGCCAAGGGTGGAGTTCTAGCACAGATACGCAGTATTTT.

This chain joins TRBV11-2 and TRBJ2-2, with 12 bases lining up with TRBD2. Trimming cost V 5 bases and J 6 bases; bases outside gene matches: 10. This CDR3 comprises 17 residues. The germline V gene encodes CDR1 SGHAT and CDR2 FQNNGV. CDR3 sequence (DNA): TGTGCCAGCAGCCTCCCGGGACTAGCGGGCTTGGCCGGGGAGCTGTTTTTT. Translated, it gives CASSLPGLAGLAGELFF.

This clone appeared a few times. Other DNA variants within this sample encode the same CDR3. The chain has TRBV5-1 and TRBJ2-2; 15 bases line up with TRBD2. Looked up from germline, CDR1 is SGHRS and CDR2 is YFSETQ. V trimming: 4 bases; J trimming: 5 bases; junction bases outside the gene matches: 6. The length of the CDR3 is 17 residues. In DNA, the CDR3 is TGCGCCAGCAGCCGGGGACTAGCGGGAGGTTATACCGGGGAGCTGTTTTTT. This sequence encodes CASSRGLAGGYTGELFF.

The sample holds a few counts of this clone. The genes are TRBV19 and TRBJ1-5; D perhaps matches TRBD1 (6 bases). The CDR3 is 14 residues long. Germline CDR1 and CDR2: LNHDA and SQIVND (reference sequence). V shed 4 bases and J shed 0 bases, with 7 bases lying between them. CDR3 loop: CASSTDSSNQPQHF. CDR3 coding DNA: TGTGCCAGTAGTACGGACAGTAGCAATCAGCCCCAGCATTTT.

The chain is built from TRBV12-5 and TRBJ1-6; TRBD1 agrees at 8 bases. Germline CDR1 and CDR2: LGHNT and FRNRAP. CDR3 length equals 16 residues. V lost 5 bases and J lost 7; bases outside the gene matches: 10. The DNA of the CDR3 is TGTGCTAGTGGTCCAACCCCCAGGGGGCGAAATTCACCCCTCCACTTT. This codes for CASGPTPRGRNSPLHF.

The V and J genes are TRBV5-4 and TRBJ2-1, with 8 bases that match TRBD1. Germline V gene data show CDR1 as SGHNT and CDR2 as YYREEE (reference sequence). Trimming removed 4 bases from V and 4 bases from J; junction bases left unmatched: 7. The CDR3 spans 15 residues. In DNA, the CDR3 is TGTGCCAGCAGCCCGGGCGGGACAGGTTACAATGAGCAGTTCTTC. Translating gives CASSPGGTGYNEQFF.

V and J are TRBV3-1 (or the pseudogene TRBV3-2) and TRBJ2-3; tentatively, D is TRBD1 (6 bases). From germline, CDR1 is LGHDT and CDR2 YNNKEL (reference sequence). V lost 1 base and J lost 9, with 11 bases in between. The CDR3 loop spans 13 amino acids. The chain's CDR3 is CASSQGTQGTQYF. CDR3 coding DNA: TGTGCCAGCAGCCAAGGGACACAGGGAACGCAGTATTTT.

CDR3 in amino acids: CASSFYRNPFYYGYTF. Written as DNA, the CDR3 is TGTGCCAGCAGCTTTTACAGAAACCCTTTTTACTATGGCTACACCTTC. The chain combines TRBV5-8 with TRBJ1-2; D ambiguous. From germline, CDR1 is SGHTS and CDR2 YDEGEE. The germline V and J ends were trimmed by 2 bases and 3 bases, with 17 bases remaining between them. CDR3 length: 16 amino acids.

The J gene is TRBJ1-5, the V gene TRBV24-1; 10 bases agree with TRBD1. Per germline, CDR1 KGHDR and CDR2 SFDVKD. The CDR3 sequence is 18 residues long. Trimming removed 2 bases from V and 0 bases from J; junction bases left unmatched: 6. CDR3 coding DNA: TGTGCCACCAGTGATTCCCCGGGACAGGGGTATAGCAATCAGCCCCAGCATTTT. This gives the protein CATSDSPGQGYSNQPQHF.

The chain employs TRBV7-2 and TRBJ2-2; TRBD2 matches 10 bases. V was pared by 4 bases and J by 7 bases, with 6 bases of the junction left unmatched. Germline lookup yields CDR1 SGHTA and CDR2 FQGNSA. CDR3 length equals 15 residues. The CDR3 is CASSSGSGRGGELFF. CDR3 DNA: TGTGCCAGCAGCTCCGGGAGCGGGAGGGGCGGGGAGCTGTTTTTT.

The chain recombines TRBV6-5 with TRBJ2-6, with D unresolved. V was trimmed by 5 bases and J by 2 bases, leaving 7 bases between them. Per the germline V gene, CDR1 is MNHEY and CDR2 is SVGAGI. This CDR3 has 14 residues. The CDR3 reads CASSPLAGANVLTF. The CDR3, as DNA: TGTGCCAGCAGTCCCTTAGCTGGGGCCAACGTCCTGACTTTC.

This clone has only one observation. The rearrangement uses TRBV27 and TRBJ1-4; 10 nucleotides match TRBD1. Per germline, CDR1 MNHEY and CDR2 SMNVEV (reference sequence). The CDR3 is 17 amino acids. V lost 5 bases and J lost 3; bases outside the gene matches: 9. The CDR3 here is CASSPRTGGPSNEKLFF. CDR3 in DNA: TGTGCCAGCAGTCCGCGGACAGGGGGGCCGTCTAATGAAAAACTGTTTTTT.